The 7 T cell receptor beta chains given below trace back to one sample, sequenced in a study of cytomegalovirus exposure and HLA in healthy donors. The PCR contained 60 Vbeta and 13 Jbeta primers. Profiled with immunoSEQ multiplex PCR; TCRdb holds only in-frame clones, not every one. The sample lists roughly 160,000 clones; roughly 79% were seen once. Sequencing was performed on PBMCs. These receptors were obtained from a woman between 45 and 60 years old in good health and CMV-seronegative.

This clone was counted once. In nucleotides, the CDR3 is TGCGCCAGCAGCCCAAGGGCCGGACTAGCGGGAAACAATGAGCAGTTCTTC. Amino acids: CASSPRAGLAGNNEQFF. J is TRBJ2-1 and V is TRBV5-1, with 12 nucleotides matching TRBD2. The V and J ends lost 4 bases and 5 bases, in that order; junction bases with no gene match: 10. Germline V gives CDR1 SGHRS, CDR2 YFSETQ. The CDR3 consists of 17 residues.

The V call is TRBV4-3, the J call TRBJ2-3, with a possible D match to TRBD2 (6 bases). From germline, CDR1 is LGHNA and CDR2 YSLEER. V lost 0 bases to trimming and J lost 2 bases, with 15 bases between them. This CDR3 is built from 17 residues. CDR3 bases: TGCGCCAGCAGCCAAGATAAAAGCGGAGGGATCACAGATACGCAGTATTTT. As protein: CASSQDKSGGITDTQYF.

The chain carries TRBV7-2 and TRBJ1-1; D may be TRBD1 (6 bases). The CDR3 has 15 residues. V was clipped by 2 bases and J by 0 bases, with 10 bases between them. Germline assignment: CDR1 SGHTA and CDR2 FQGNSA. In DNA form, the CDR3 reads TGTGCCAGCAGCTTAACGCAGGGGATGAACACTGAAGCTTTCTTT. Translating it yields CASSLTQGMNTEAFF.

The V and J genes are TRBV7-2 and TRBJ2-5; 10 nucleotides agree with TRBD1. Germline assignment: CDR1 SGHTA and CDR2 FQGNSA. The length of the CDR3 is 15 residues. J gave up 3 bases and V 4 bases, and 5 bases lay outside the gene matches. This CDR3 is CASSSTGTGEETQYF. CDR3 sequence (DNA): TGTGCCAGCAGCTCCACCGGGACAGGGGAAGAGACCCAGTACTTC.

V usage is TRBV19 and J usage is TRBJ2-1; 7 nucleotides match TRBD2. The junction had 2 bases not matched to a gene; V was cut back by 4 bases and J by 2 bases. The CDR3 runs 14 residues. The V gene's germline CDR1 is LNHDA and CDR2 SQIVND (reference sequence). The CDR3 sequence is CASSTGTTYNEQFF. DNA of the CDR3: TGTGCCAGTAGTACCGGGACTACCTACAATGAGCAGTTCTTC.

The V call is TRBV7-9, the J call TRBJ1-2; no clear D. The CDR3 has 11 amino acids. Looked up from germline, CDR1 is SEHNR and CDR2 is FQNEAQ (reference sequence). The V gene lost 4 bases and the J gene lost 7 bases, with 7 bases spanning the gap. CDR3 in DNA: TGTGCCAGCAGCTCCCTCCTTGGCTACACCTTC. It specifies CASSSLLGYTF. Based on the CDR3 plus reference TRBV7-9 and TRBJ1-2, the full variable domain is DTGVSQNPRHKITKRGQNVTFRCDPISEHNRLYWYRQTLGQGPEFLTYFQNEAQLEKSRLLSDRFSAERPKGSFSTLEIQRTEQGDSAMYLCASSSLLGYTFGSGTRLTVV.

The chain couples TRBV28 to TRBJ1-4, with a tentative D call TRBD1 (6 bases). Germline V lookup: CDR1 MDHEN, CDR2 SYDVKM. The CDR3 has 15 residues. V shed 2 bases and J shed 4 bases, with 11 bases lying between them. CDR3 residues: CASSLPGEGNEKLFF. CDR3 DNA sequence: TGTGCCAGCAGTTTACCAGGGGAAGGTAATGAAAAACTGTTTTTT.